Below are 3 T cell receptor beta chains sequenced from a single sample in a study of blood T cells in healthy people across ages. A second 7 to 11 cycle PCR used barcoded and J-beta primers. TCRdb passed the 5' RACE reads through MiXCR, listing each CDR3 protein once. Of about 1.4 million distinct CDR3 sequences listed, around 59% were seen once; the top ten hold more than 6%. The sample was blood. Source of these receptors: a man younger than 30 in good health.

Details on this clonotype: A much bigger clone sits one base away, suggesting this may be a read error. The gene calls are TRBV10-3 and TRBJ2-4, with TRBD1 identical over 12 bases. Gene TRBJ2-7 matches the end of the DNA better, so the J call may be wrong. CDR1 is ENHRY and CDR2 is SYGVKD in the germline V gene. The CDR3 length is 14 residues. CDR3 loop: CAISPGQGAYEQYF. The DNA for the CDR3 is TGTGCCATCAGTCCGGGACAGGGGGCTTACGAGCAGTACTTC.

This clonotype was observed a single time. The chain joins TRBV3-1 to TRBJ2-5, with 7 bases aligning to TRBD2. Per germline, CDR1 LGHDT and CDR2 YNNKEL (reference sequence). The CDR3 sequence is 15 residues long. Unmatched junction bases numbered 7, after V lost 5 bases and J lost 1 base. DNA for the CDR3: TGTGCCAGCAGCACCACCCTAGCGGTCCAAGAGACCCAGTACTTC. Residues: CASSTTLAVQETQYF.

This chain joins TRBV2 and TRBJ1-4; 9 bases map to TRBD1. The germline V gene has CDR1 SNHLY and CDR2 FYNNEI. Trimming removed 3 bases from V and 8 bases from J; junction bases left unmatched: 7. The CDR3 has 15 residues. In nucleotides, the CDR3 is TGTGCCAGCAGTGACCCCGGGACAGGGAACGAAAAACTGTTTTTT. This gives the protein CASSDPGTGNEKLFF.